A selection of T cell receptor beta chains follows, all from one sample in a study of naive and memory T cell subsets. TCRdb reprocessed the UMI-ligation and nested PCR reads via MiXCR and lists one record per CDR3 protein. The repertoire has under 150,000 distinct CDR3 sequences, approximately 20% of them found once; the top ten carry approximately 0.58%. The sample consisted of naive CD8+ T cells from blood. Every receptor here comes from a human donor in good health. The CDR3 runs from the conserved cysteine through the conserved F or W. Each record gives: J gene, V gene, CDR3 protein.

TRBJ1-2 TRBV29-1 CSARDSNYGYTF
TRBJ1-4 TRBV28 CASSLSLDTDATNEKLFF
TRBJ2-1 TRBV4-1 CASSQEGPGLAGTNEQFF
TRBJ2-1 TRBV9 CASSVRLAGVYYNEQFF
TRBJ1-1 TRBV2 CASSEALKIMNTEAFF
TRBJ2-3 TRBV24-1 CATSDSLKDTQYF
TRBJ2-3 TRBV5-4 CASSSPDLTDTQYF
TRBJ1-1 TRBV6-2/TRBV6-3 CASSYSKGRGNTEAFF
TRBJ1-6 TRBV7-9 CASSLGAASSYNSPLHF
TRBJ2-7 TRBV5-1 CASKIRDGYDEQYF
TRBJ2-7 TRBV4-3 CASSQDRSGMSYEQYF
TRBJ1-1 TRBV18 CASSENTEAFF
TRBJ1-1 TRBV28 CASLRGRKNTEAFF
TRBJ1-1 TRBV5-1 CASSLVGQGNEAFF
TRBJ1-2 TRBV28 CATNLPGQGNGYTF
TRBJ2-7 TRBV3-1 CASSHYGTGEQYF
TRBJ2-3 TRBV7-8 CASSFLQGTDTQYF
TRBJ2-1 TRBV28 CASSLTSINEQFF
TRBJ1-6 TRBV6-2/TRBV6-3 CASSYAFPGDHSPLHF
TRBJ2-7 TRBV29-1 CSVAGYLGSYEQYF
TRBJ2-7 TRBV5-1 CASSLAAGTHEQYF
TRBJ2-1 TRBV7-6 CASSLAGKLGYNEQFF
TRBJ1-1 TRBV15 CATSREGAGEAFF
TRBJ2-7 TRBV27 CASRLGLTYEQYF
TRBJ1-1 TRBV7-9 CASSPRDTDAEAFF
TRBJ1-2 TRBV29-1 CSVEVQGGTYGYTF
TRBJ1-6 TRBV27 CASSHTTEVYNSPLHF
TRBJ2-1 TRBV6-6 CASSYSSYNEQFF
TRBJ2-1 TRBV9 CASSVEGHEQFF
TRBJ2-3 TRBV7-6 CASSLAGVVDTQYF
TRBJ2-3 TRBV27 CASSLSTLDRGTDTQYF
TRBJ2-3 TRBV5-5 CASSTVGDTQYF
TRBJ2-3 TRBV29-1 CSVPLAGSLTDTQYF
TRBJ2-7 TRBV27 CASSPGLAGYEQYF
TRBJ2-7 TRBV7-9 CASSYTSNDEQYF